This T cell receptor beta chain stems from a study of post-analysis software for immune sequencing data. Study background: In terms of disease course, relapsing-remitting, secondary progressive and progressive-relapsing multiple sclerosis were included. Study results and caveats: F measure grouped same-batch samples tightly together. People with multiple sclerosis had a significantly lower normalized Chao1 diversity than controls did.

Unique molecular identifiers featured in each of the TCR beta cDNA libraries. There were about 0.85 to 10 million T cells, and 480,000 or so cDNA molecules came from them. TCRdb fed the PCR reads into MiXCR, producing one record per CDR3 protein. The sample carries roughly 600,000 distinct CDR3 sequences, about 44% recorded once. Comments on this clonotype: The antigen remains undetermined.

This clonotype was obtained from a girl aged 5 to 17 with multiple sclerosis. Sequenced sample: blood.

Here the CDR3 reads CASSEGDYRTDTQYF. CDR3 in DNA: TGCGCCAGCTCGGAAGGGGACTACCGCACAGATACGCAGTATTTT. The chain combines TRBV5-1 with TRBJ2-3; the match to TRBD2 covers 7 bases. V shed 7 bases, J shed 1 base, and the junction held 9 bases outside the gene matches. This CDR3 region has 15 residues. Germline lookup yields CDR1 SGHRS and CDR2 YFSETQ.